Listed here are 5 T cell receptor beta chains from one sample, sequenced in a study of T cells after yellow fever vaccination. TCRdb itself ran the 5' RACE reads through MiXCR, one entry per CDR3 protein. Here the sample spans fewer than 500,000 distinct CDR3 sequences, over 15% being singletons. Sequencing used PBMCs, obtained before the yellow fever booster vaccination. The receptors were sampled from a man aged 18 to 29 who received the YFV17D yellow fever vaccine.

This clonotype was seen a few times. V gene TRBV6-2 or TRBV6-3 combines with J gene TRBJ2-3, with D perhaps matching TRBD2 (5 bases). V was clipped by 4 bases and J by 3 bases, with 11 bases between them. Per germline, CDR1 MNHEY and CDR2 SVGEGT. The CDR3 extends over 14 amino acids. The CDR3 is CASSLWTLTDTQYF. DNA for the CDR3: TGTGCCAGCAGTTTATGGACTTTAACAGATACGCAGTATTTT.

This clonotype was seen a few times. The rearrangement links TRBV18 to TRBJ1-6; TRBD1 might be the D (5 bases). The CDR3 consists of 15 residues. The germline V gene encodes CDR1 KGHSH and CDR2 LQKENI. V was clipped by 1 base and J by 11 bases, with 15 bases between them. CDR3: CASSPRQGDSAPLHF. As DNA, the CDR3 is TGTGCCAGCTCACCACGGCAGGGAGATAGCGCACCCCTCCACTTT.

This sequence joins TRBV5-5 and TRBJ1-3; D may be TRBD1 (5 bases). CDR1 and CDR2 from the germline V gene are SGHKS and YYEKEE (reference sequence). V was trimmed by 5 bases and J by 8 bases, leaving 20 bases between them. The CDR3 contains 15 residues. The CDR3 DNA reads TGTGCCAGCAGGGACCGACAGCATCCGTCGGACACCATATATTTT. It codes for CASRDRQHPSDTIYF.

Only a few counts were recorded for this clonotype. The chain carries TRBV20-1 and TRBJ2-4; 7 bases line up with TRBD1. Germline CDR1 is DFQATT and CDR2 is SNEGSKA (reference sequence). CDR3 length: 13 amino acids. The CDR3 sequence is CGGQHLAKNIQYF. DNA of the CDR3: TGCGGGGGACAGCACCTAGCCAAAAACATTCAGTACTTC.

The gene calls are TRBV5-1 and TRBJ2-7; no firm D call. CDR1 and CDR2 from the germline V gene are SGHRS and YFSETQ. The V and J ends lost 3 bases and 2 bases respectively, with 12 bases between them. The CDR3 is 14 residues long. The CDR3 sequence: CASSSGLTAYEQYF. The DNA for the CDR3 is TGCGCCAGCAGCTCCGGCCTGACGGCCTACGAGCAGTACTTC.